The rows below give T cell receptor beta chains drawn from one sample of a study of lymphopenia after photon versus proton radiotherapy. Profiling relied on immunoSEQ multiplex PCR, and the TCRdb table lists in-frame clones only, not all of them. The sample holds 150,000 to 200,000 clones; around 85% are singletons and the top ten take about 4.4%. The sequenced sample was peripheral blood, obtained from a patient treated with photon-based radiotherapy. The source is a man aged 45-60 years with gastric cancer. The CDR3 runs from the conserved cysteine through the conserved F or W. The D gene is left open where the match is weak. Size values are once, few and many counts, or a class for expanded clones, and some rows have none.

d_call j_call v_call clone_size cdr3_nt cdr3_aa
- TRBJ2-1 TRBV29-1 few TGCAGCTCCTCCGGGACTCTGAGCTCCTACAATGAGCAGTTCTTC CSSSGTLSSYNEQFF
- TRBJ1-1 TRBV11-3 - TGTGCCAGCAGCTCCCGAGGGGGGATGAACACTGAAGCTTTCTTT CASSSRGGMNTEAFF
- TRBJ1-2 TRBV5-4 - TGTGCCAGCAGCTTGGCCGGAGTGTCTGATGGCTACACCTTC CASSLAGVSDGYTF
- TRBJ2-1 TRBV2 - TGTGCCTTTCCTCCTTTAAAATACAATGAGCAGTTCTTC CAFPPLKYNEQFF
- TRBJ2-1 TRBV21-1 - TGTGCCAGCAGCAAAGTTGGGAATGAGCAGTTCTTC CASSKVGNEQFF
TRBD2 TRBJ2-1 TRBV5-1 - TGCGCCAGCAGTTACCACCTAGCGGACAATGAGCAGTTCTTC CASSYHLADNEQFF
TRBD2 TRBJ2-7 TRBV11-1 - TGTGCCAGCAGCTTAGAGTCTTCGGGACTAGGGACCTACGAGCAGTACTTC CASSLESSGLGTYEQYF
- TRBJ2-5 TRBV30 - TGTGCCTGGAGGGTTAAGGGACGGATCCAAGAGACCCAGTACTTC CAWRVKGRIQETQYF
TRBD2 TRBJ2-1 TRBV9 - TGTGCCAGCAGCCCCGACCTGGGTGGGCGGGAGACCTACAATGAGCAGTTCTTC CASSPDLGGRETYNEQFF
- TRBJ2-2 TRBV6-6 - TGTGCCAGCACCACCGGCGGACTTCACACCGGGGAGCTGTTTTTT CASTTGGLHTGELFF
- TRBJ1-5 TRBV6-1 once TGTGCCAGCACCCTAACGGGCGGGTCCAATCAGCCCCAGCATTTT CASTLTGGSNQPQHF
- TRBJ2-1 TRBV18 - TGTGCCAGCTCACCACCTGCTACAGGCTACGAGCAGTTCTTC CASSPPATGYEQFF
- TRBJ1-5 TRBV19 - TGTGCCAGTATCGGGGGGTTCCAGACAGAGGTGCAGCCCCAGCATTTT CASIGGFQTEVQPQHF
- TRBJ2-5 TRBV4-3 - TGCGCCAGCAGCCAAGTAGGGTCGTACCAAGAGACCCAGTACTTC CASSQVGSYQETQYF
TRBD1 TRBJ1-5 TRBV18 few TGTGCCAGCTCAGGGGACAGCGGGGGAAGCCAGCCCCAGCATTTT CASSGDSGGSQPQHF
- TRBJ1-5 TRBV2 - TGTGCCAGCAGTAGGACAGTTAATAGCAATCAGCCCCAGCATTTT CASSRTVNSNQPQHF
TRBD2 TRBJ2-1 TRBV19 once TGTGCCAGTAGTATGGTGGGCGGGAGGCTCAATGAGCAGTTCTTC CASSMVGGRLNEQFF
- TRBJ2-5 TRBV4-3 once TGCGCCAGCAGCCAAGAAAGGGGAGAGACCCAGTACTTC CASSQERGETQYF
- TRBJ2-6 TRBV9 - TGTGCCAGCAGCGTAGGGTGGGCTGGGGCCAACGTCCTGACTTTC CASSVGWAGANVLTF
- TRBJ2-1 TRBV7-3 - TGTGCCAGCAGCCCCGGTCGGAGCGGTGAGCAGTTCTTC CASSPGRSGEQFF
- TRBJ1-1 TRBV11-2 - TGTGCCAGCAGCTTAGAAACAGGGAAAGCTTTCTTT CASSLETGKAFF
- TRBJ2-7 TRBV18 - TGTGCCAGCTCACCAAGCACAAACACCTACGAGCAGTACTTC CASSPSTNTYEQYF
TRBD1 TRBJ1-1 TRBV7-8 once TGTGCCAGCAGCCACACAGGGGGTGGCACTGAAGCTTTCTTT CASSHTGGGTEAFF
TRBD1 TRBJ2-7 TRBV27 - TGTGCCAGCAGGGCACGACCGACAGGGAAAACCTACGAGCAGTACTTC CASRARPTGKTYEQYF
TRBD2 TRBJ2-7 TRBV2 - TGTGCCAGCAGTCCCATAGGGGCGGGAGTTGCCTACGAGCAGTACTTC CASSPIGAGVAYEQYF
- TRBJ1-4 TRBV6-5 - TGTGCCAGCAGTATGGAGGCTTCAAATGAAAAACTGTTTTTT CASSMEASNEKLFF
- TRBJ1-1 TRBV10-3 - TGTGCCTGCAGAAGGAGGGGGAACACTGAAGCTTTCTTT CACRRRGNTEAFF
- TRBJ2-2 TRBV7-3 - TGTGCCAGCAGCCCCGTCGGAGGCAGGGGAAACACCGGGGAGCTGTTTTTT CASSPVGGRGNTGELFF
TRBD2 TRBJ2-3 TRBV29-1 - TGCAGCGTTTTTAGCGGGAGGGGGGGGGCGACAGATACGCAGTATTTT CSVFSGRGGATDTQYF
TRBD1 TRBJ2-7 TRBV7-2 - TGTGCCAGCAGCCCCCGGGACAGGGCGGAAGGGCAGTACTTC CASSPRDRAEGQYF
TRBD1 TRBJ2-5 TRBV7-6 - TGTGCCAGCAGCCCGGGACAGGGGGCGGGTGAGACCCAGTACTTC CASSPGQGAGETQYF
- TRBJ1-1 TRBV28 - TGTGCCAGCAGTTTAGGGGGGCTTATGAACACTGAAGCTTTCTTT CASSLGGLMNTEAFF
- TRBJ1-1 TRBV19 once TGTGCCAGTAGTTCACGACAGGCCGAAGCTTTCTTT CASSSRQAEAFF
- TRBJ2-3 TRBV7-2 - TGTGCCAGCAGCCCGGACACAGATACGCAGTATTTT CASSPDTDTQYF
- TRBJ2-3 TRBV28 - TGTGCCAGCAGCAACGCCGGGACTCCTACCACGCAGTATTTT CASSNAGTPTTQYF
TRBD2 TRBJ2-1 TRBV19 - TGTGCCAGTAGTATTTGGCGGGAGGGCCCCAATGAGCAGTTCTTC CASSIWREGPNEQFF
TRBD2 TRBJ2-7 TRBV10-3 - TGTGCCATCGGACCGGGACTACTTTACGAGCAGTACTTC CAIGPGLLYEQYF
TRBD1 TRBJ2-7 TRBV19 once TGTGCCAGTAGCCCAGGGGGACGGCCCTACGAGCAGTACTTC CASSPGGRPYEQYF
TRBD1 TRBJ1-1 TRBV13 - TGTGCCAGCAGCTCGGGACAGGGGACGACTGAAGCTTTCTTT CASSSGQGTTEAFF
TRBD1 TRBJ2-1 TRBV9 - TGTGCCAGCTCCCGCGGCCCAGACAGGGTGTATGAGCAGTTCTTC CASSRGPDRVYEQFF
- TRBJ2-7 TRBV5-4 - TGTGCCAGCAGCTTTCTAGGGGGCTACGAGCAGTACTTC CASSFLGGYEQYF
- TRBJ1-1 TRBV25-1 - TGTGCCAGCAGTGACCGGTCGAAAGCTTTCTTT CASSDRSKAFF
TRBD1 TRBJ2-5 TRBV5-1 - TGCGCCAGCAGCCCCGGACAGGGGGGCCGGGAGACCCAGTACTTC CASSPGQGGRETQYF
- TRBJ2-7 TRBV7-2 - TGTGCCAGCAGCATATCCTACGAGCAGTACTTC CASSISYEQYF
- TRBJ1-1 TRBV28 - TGTGCCAGCAGTCCATCGGAGATCATGAACACTGAAGCTTTCTTT CASSPSEIMNTEAFF
TRBD2 TRBJ2-7 TRBV30 - TGTGCCTGGGGGACTAGCGGGAGGGCGAATAACGAGCAGTACTTC CAWGTSGRANNEQYF
- TRBJ1-4 TRBV2 - TGTGCCAGCAAAAATGAAAAACTGTTTTTT CASKNEKLFF
- TRBJ2-1 TRBV19 few TGTGCCAGTAGTATAGGGCCCGGTGGGGGGCAGTTCTTC CASSIGPGGGQFF
TRBD1 TRBJ2-5 TRBV5-4 - TGTGCCAGCAGCTTACAGGGGGTGTGGGAGACCCAGTACTTC CASSLQGVWETQYF